This section outlines one TCR beta chain sequence together with its context. Seattle patient enrollment occurred during active infection, with longitudinal follow-up thereafter. The data are from a study of blood T cell repertoires in COVID-19. Study overall: Material from acute and convalescent COVID-19 was sourced from the United States, Italy and Spain. Sources were T cells, B-cell-depleted T cells, or PBMCs; the material itself was cDNA or gDNA.

As handled by the study authors: Reference gene primer amplification yielded estimated nucleated cell counts. Here immunoSEQ multiplex PCR was the method, and the copy in TCRdb shows in-frame clones only, minus some. V, J and clone size derive from that table, while D and trimming were established from the DNA sequence. Altogether about 69,000 clones are present, roughly 80% being singletons, with the ten largest covering 10% to 15%. This CDR3 spans 16 amino acids. CDR1 and CDR2 from the germline V gene are KGHSH and LQKENI. Between the trimmed V and J ends, which lost 4 bases and 6 bases, there was a span of 18 bases.

The rearrangement uses TRBV18 and TRBJ1-4, with unresolved D. This clonotype was obtained from a man in his fifties or sixties with COVID-19, enrolled during active disease. Sequenced sample: peripheral blood. The CDR3 sequence: CASSRGILGNDEKLFF. The CDR3 DNA follows: TGTGCCAGCTCACGGGGTATTCTCGGGAACGATGAAAAACTGTTTTTT.